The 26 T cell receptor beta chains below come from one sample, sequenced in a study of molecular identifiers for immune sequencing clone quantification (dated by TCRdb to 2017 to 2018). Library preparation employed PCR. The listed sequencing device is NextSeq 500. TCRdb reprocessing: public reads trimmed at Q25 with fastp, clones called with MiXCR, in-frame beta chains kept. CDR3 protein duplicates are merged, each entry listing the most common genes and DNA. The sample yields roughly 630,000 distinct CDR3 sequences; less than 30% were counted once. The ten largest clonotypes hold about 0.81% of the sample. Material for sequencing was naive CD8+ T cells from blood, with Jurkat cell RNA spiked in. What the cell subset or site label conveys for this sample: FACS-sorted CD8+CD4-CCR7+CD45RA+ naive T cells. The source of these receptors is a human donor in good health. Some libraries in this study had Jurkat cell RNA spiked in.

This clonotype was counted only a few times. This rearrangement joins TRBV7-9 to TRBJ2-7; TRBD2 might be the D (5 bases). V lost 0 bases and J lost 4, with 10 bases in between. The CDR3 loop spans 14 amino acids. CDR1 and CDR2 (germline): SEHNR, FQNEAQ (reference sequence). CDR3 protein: CASSLAGDAYEQYF. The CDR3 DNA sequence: TGTGCCAGCAGCTTAGCCGGGGATGCTTACGAGCAGTACTTC.

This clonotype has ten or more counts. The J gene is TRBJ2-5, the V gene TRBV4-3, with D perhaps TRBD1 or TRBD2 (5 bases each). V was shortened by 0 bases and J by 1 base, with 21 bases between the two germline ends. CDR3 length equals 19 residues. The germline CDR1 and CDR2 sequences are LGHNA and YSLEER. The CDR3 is CASSQEPQTPGAPQETQYF. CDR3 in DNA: TGCGCCAGCAGCCAAGAACCCCAAACCCCCGGGGCTCCCCAAGAGACCCAGTACTTC.

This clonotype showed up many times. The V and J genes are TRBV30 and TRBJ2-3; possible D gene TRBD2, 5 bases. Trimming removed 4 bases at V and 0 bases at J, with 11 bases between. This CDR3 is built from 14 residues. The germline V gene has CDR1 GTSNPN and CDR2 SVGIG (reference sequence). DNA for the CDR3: TGTGCCTGGACGGCAGCGGTTAGCACAGATACGCAGTATTTT. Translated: CAWTAAVSTDTQYF. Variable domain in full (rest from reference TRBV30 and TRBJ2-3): SQTIHQWPATLVQPVGSPLSLECTVEGTSNPNLYWYRQAAGRGLQLLFYSVGIGQISSEVPQNLSASRPQDRQFILSSKKLLLSDSGFYLCAWTAAVSTDTQYFGPGTRLTVL.

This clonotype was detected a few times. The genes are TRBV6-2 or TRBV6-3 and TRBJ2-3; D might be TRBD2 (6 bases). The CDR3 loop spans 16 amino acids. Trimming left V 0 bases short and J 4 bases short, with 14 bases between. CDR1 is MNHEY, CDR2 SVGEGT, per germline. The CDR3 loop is CASSYSIWRGADTQYF. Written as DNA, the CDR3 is TGTGCCAGCAGTTACTCGATATGGAGGGGCGCAGATACGCAGTATTTT.

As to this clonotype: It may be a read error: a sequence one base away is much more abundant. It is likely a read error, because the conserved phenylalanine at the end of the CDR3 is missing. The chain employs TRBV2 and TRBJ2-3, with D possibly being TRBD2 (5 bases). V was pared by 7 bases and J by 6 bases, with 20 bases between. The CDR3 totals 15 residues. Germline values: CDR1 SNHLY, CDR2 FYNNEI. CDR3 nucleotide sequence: TGTGCCAGCAAGGGAGTACTCCCGCAAGCGGATACGCAGTATTCT. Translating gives CASKGVLPQADTQYS.

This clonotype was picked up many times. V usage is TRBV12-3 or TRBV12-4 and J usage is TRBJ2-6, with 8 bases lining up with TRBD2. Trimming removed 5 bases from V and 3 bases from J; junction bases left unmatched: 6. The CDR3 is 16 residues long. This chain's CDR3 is CASSTTGTSGANVLTF. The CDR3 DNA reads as TGTGCCAGCAGTACCACAGGGACTAGTGGGGCCAACGTCCTGACTTTC.

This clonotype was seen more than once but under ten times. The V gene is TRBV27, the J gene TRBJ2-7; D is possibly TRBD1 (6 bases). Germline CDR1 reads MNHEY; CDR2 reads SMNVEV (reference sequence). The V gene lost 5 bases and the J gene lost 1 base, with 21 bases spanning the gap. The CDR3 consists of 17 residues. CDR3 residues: CASSRDGPRGMSYEQYF. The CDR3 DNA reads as TGTGCCAGCAGTCGGGACGGGCCCAGGGGTATGTCCTACGAGCAGTACTTC.

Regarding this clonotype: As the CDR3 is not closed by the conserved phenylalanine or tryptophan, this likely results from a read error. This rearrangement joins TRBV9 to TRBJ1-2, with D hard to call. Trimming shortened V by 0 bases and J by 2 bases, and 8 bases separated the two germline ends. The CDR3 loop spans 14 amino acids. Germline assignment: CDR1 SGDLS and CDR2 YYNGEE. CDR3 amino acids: CASSVGGGNYGYTL. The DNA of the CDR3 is TGTGCCAGCAGCGTAGGCGGCGGCAACTATGGCTACACCCTC.

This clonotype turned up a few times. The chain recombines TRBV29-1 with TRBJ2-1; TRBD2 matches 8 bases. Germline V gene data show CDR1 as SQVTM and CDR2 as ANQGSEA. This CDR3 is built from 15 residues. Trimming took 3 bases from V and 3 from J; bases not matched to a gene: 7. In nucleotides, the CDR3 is TGCAGCGTTGACTTGGCGGGAGGACTCTACAATGAGCAGTTCTTC. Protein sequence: CSVDLAGGLYNEQFF.

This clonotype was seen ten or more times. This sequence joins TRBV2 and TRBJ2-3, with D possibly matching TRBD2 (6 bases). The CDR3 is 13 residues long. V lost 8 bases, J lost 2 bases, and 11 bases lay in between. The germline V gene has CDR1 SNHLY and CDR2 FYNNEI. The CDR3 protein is CASPKRVTDTQYF. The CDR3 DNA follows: TGTGCCAGCCCCAAGCGGGTCACAGATACGCAGTATTTT.

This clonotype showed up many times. Here the CDR3 reads CASSLWARDTEAFF. The DNA of the CDR3 is TGTGCCAGCAGCTTATGGGCCAGGGACACTGAAGCTTTCTTT. This sequence joins TRBV7-2 and TRBJ1-1, with a tentative D call TRBD1 (5 bases). V gave up 2 bases and J gave up 3 bases, with 10 bases separating them. CDR3 length: 14 residues. The germline CDR1 and CDR2 sequences are SGHTA and FQGNSA.

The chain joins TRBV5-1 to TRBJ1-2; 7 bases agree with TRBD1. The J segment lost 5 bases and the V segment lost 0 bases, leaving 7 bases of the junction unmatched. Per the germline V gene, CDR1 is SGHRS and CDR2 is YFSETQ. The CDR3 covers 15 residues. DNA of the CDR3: TGCGCCAGCAGCTTGGTACAGGGGTACGATTATGGCTACACCTTC. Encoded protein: CASSLVQGYDYGYTF.

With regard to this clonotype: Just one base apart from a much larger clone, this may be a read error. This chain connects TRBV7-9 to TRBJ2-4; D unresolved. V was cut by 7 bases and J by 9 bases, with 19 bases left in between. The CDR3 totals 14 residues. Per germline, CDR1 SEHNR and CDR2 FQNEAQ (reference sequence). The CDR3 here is CASNPTVDESIQYF. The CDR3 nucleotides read TGTGCCAGCAACCCAACGGTGGACGAAAGCATTCAGTACTTC.

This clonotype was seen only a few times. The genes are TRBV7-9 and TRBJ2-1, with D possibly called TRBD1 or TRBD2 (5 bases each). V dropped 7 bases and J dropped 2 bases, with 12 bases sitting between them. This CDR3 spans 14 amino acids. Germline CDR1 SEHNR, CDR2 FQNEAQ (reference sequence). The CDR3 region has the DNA TGTGCCAGCATTACCGGGACCACCTACAATGAGCAGTTCTTC. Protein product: CASITGTTYNEQFF.

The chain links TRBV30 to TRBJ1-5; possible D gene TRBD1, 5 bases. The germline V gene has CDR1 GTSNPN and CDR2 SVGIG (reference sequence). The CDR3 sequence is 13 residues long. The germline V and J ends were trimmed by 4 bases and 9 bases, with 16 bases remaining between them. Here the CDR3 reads CAWNLPSGAPQHF. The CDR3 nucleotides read TGTGCCTGGAATCTCCCCAGCGGGGCGCCCCAGCATTTT. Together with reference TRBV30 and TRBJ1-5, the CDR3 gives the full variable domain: SQTIHQWPATLVQPVGSPLSLECTVEGTSNPNLYWYRQAAGRGLQLLFYSVGIGQISSEVPQNLSASRPQDRQFILSSKKLLLSDSGFYLCAWNLPSGAPQHFGDGTRLSIL.

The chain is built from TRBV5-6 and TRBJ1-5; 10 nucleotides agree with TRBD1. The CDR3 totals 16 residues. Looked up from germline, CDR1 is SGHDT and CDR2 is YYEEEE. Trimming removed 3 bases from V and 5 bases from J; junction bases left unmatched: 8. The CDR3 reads CASSSGQGDLDQPQHF. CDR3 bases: TGTGCCAGCAGCTCCGGACAGGGGGATTTGGATCAGCCCCAGCATTTT.

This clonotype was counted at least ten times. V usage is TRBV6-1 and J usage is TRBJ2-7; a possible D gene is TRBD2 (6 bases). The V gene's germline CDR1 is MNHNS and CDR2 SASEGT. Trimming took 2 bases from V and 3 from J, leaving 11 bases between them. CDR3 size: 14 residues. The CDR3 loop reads CASSEYQGGYEQYF. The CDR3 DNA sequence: TGTGCCAGCAGTGAATACCAGGGAGGCTACGAGCAGTACTTC.

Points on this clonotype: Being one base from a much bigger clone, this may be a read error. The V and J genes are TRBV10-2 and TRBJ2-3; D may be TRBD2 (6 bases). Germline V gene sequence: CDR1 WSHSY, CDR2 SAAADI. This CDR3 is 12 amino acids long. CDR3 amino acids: CTSSVGGVTQYF. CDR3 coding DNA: TGCACCAGCAGTGTGGGGGGAGTTACGCAGTATTTT.

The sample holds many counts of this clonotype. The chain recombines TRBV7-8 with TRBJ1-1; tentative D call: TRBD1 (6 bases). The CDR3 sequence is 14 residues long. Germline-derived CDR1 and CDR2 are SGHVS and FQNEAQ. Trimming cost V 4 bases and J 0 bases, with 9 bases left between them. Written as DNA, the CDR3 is TGTGCCAGCAGCTGGGACACCATGAACACTGAAGCTTTCTTT. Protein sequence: CASSWDTMNTEAFF.

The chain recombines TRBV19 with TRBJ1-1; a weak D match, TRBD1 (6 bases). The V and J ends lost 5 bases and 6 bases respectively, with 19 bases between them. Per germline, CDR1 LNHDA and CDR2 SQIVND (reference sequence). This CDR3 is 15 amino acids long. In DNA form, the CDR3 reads TGTGCCAGTAGTTACGGGGGCACAGGGTCCCCTGAAGCTTTCTTT. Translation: CASSYGGTGSPEAFF.

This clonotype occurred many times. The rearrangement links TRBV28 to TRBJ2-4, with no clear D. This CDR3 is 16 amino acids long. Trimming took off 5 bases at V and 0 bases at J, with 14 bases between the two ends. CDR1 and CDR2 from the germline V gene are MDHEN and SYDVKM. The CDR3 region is CASSVGRSLAKNIQYF. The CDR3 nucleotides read TGTGCCAGCAGTGTCGGACGGAGCCTAGCCAAAAACATTCAGTACTTC.

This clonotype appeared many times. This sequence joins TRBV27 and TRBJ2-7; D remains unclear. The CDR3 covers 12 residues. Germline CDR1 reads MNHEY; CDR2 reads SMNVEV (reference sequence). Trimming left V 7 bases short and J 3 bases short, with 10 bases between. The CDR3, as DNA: TGTGCCAGCACCGGCCCGTACTACGAGCAGTACTTC. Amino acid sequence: CASTGPYYEQYF.

CDR3 coding DNA: TGCAGTGCTAGAGATCCACAGGGGCAGGGTAATTCACCCCTCCACTTT. Encoded protein: CSARDPQGQGNSPLHF. V is TRBV20-1 and J is TRBJ1-6, with 7 bases aligning to TRBD1. The J segment lost 6 bases and the V segment lost 0 bases, leaving 8 bases of the junction unmatched. Germline V CDR1 and CDR2: DFQATT, SNEGSKA (reference sequence). The CDR3 is made up of 16 amino acids.

CDR3 loop: CAWTWGGAVYEQYF. CDR3 DNA: TGTGCCTGGACCTGGGGTGGGGCAGTCTACGAGCAGTACTTC. The rearrangement uses TRBV30 and TRBJ2-7; D is possibly TRBD1 (5 bases). With 4 bases removed from V and 3 bases from J, the gap between germline ends came to 16 bases. The germline V gene has CDR1 GTSNPN and CDR2 SVGIG (reference sequence). There are 14 residues in the CDR3.

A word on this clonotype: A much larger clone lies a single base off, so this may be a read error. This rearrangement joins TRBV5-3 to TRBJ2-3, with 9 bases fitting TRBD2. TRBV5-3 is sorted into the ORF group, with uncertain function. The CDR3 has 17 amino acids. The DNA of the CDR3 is TGTGCCAGCAGCTTGGTGGGGAGCGGGGGGTACGAAGATACGCAGTGTTTT. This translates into CASSLVGSGGYEDTQCF.

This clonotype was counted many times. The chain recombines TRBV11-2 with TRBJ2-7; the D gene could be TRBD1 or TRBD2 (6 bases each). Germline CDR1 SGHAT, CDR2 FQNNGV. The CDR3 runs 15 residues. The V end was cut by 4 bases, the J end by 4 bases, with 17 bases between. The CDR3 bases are TGTGCCAGCAGCTCCCACGGGGGCGGGTTGTACGAGCAGTACTTC. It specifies CASSSHGGGLYEQYF.